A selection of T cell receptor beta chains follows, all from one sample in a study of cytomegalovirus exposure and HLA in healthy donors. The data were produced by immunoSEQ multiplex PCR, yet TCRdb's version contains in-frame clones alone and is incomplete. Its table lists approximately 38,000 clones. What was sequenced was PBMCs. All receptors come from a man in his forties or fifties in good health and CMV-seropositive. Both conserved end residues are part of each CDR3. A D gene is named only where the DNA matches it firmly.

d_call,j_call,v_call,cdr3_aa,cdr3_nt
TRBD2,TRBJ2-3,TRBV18,CASSPGGLAGTPDTQYF,TGTGCCAGCTCACCAGGGGGACTAGCGGGAACCCCAGATACGCAGTATTTT
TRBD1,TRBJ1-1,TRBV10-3,CAIRGQGPTEAFF,TGTGCCATCAGGGGACAGGGGCCCACTGAAGCTTTCTTT
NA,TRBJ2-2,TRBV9,CASSVDPLSENTGELFF,TGTGCCAGCAGCGTAGATCCACTATCCGAGAACACCGGGGAGCTGTTTTTT
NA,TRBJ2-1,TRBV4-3,CASSQEGHNNEQFF,TGCGCCAGCAGCCAAGAGGGACACAACAATGAGCAGTTCTTC
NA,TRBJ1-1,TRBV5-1,CASSLGAEFEAFF,TGCGCCAGCAGCTTGGGGGCAGAGTTTGAAGCTTTCTTT
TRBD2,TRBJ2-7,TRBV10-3,CAIRPRTSGSEQYF,TGTGCCATCAGACCCCGGACTAGCGGGAGCGAGCAGTACTTC
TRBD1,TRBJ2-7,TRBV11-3,CASSPDREDEQYF,TGTGCCAGCAGCCCGGACAGGGAGGACGAGCAGTACTTC
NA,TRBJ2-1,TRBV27,CASSFEGPNSYNEQFF,TGTGCCAGCAGTTTTGAGGGCCCAAACTCCTACAATGAGCAGTTCTTC
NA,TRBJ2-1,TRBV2,CASSEPSYNEQFF,TGTGCCAGCAGTGAGCCCAGCTACAATGAGCAGTTCTTC
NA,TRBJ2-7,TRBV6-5,CASSSSAGRYEQYF,TGTGCCAGCAGTTCCTCTGCGGGGAGGTACGAGCAGTACTTC
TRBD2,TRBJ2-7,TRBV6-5,CASRDSSGREYEQYF,TGTGCCAGCAGAGATTCTAGCGGGAGGGAGTACGAGCAGTACTTC
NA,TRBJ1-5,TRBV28,CASSFNPGGVRPQHF,TGTGCCAGCAGTTTTAATCCCGGGGGTGTTCGGCCCCAGCATTTT
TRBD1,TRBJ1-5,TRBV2,CASSVVRGLSNQPQHF,TGTGCCAGCAGCGTCGTCAGGGGGCTTAGCAATCAGCCCCAGCATTTT
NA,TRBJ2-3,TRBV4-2,CASSPTPGSTDTQYF,TGTGCCAGCAGCCCCACTCCGGGGAGCACAGATACGCAGTATTTT
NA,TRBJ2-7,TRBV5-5,CASSSLAPGEQYF,TGTGCCAGCAGCTCACTCGCTCCGGGGGAGCAGTACTTC
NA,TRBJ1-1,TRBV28,CASRQTEAFF,TGTGCCAGCCGACAGACTGAAGCTTTCTTT
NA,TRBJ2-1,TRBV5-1,CASSRDPGGGEQFF,TGCGCCAGCAGCCGAGACCCCGGTGGAGGTGAGCAGTTCTTC
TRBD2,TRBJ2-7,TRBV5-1,CASSLASSGKSYEQYF,TGCGCCAGCAGCCTCGCCTCTAGCGGGAAGTCCTACGAGCAGTACTTC
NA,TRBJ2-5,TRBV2,CASSEWGGAETQYF,TGTGCCAGCAGTGAATGGGGCGGAGCGGAGACCCAGTACTTC
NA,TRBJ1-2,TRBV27,CASSLSGGRGYTF,TGTGCCAGCAGTTTATCTGGGGGGAGAGGCTACACCTTC
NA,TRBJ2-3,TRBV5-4,CASSAQGGTDTQYF,TGTGCCAGCAGCGCCCAAGGGGGCACAGATACGCAGTATTTT
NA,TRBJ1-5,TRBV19,CAGGKAGVGQPQHF,TGTGCCGGCGGAAAGGCCGGGGTAGGCCAGCCCCAGCATTTT
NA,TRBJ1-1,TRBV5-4,CASSFTGNTEAFF,TGTGCCAGCAGCTTCACGGGGAACACTGAAGCTTTCTTT
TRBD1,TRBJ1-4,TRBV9,CASSPRTGGTNEKLFF,TGTGCCAGCAGCCCCCGGACAGGAGGTACTAATGAAAAACTGTTTTTT
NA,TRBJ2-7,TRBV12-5,CASGLVLKTDPSYEQYF,TGTGCTAGTGGTTTGGTACTCAAGACAGACCCCTCCTACGAGCAGTACTTC
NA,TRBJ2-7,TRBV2,CASRLQGGSYEQYF,TGTGCCAGCAGGCTACAGGGGGGGAGCTACGAGCAGTACTTC